This TCR beta chain was sequenced during a study of shared clonotypes between healthy human individuals. The CDR3 totals 13 residues. The ends were cut back, 3 bases at V and 8 bases at J, with 13 bases in the middle. Germline V gene lookup returns CDR1 MDHEN and CDR2 SYDVKM. The table came from immunoSEQ multiplex PCR; TCRdb's copy has only in-frame clones and leaves some out. The sample has 2.3 million or so clones, approximately 93% seen once. Sequenced sample: naive CD4+ T cells from PBMCs. Subset indicated: CD45RA+ positively selected. This rearrangement joins TRBV28 to TRBJ1-2; D is possibly TRBD1 (6 bases). The source is a man younger than 30 in good health. Some clones in this sample may be carry-over from other donors' samples. CDR3 sequence reads: CASSLVQGFGYTF. The CDR3 DNA sequence: TGTGCCAGCAGTTTGGTCCAGGGGTTCGGCTACACCTTC.